The rows below give T cell receptor beta chains drawn from one sample of a study of T cells in tumors and immune-related adverse events. Sequencing was performed with immunoSEQ multiplex PCR; in TCRdb, only in-frame clones are kept and a portion is missing. The repertoire includes roughly 24,000 clones, 85% to 95% of them detected once, and about 1.5% sits in the top ten. Sequencing was performed on lymph node tissue, taken from a patient treated with anti-PD-1 therapy. These receptors were collected from a female donor with metastatic renal cell carcinoma. Each CDR3 is given without its conserved first and last residue. The D gene is left open where the match is weak.

J	length	D	V	CDR3
TRBJ1-2	11	.	TRBV5-4	ASSFDRNYGYT
TRBJ2-7	15	TRBD2	TRBV5-4	ASSSGLAGSISYEQY
TRBJ2-1	12	TRBD2	TRBV5-4	ASSGGTKDNEQF
TRBJ2-5	15	TRBD1	TRBV5-1	ASSPLPPTGGQETQY
TRBJ1-5	13	TRBD1	TRBV19	ASSITGTGRQPQH
TRBJ1-2	14	TRBD1	TRBV5-1	ASSLAGTGVFNGYT
TRBJ2-3	12	.	TRBV6-4	ASSDRGGSDTQY
TRBJ1-5	12	.	TRBV27	ASSNPTYYQPQH
TRBJ2-3	15	.	TRBV5-5	ASSGTGTRKGPDTQY
TRBJ2-3	16	TRBD2	TRBV10-1	ASSDYLGTSVGTDTQY
TRBJ1-4	13	TRBD1	TRBV7-2	ASRKTTGAAEKLF
TRBJ2-2	11	.	TRBV4-1	ASSQDYPGELF
TRBJ1-3	14	.	TRBV2	ASSDFRGEAGNTIY
TRBJ2-7	12	TRBD2	TRBV30	AWSVLSGSYEQY
TRBJ2-1	12	.	TRBV5-1	ASSFGQNYNEQF
TRBJ2-7	13	.	TRBV19	ASSIGPTTNYEQY
TRBJ2-6	13	.	TRBV19	ASSIGNSGANVLT
TRBJ2-5	15	TRBD2	TRBV28	ASSPGTSGRWWETQY
TRBJ1-1	13	.	TRBV7-8	ASSTNVGWSTEAF
TRBJ1-1	13	.	TRBV5-1	ASSPALGRITEAF
TRBJ2-7	10	.	TRBV6-6	ASSYSGSEQY
TRBJ2-5	11	.	TRBV5-1	ASSKRQQETQY
TRBJ2-5	12	TRBD2	TRBV7-7	ASSGLAGGRPQY
TRBJ2-3	13	TRBD1	TRBV14	ASSQRGTGLDTQY
TRBJ2-5	9	TRBD2	TRBV20-1	SGAGEETQY
TRBJ1-1	11	.	TRBV14	ASSLYGQGEAF
TRBJ2-2	12	TRBD1	TRBV7-2	ASRGQVDTGELF
TRBJ2-1	12	TRBD2	TRBV6-1	TSSLAGAYNEQF
TRBJ1-2	12	.	TRBV19	ASSIEASNYGYT
TRBJ2-7	11	TRBD1	TRBV2	ASTRDRVVEQY
TRBJ1-5	11	.	TRBV19	ASSILGNQPQH
TRBJ2-5	14	TRBD2	TRBV11-2	ASSLDYGGAGETQY
TRBJ2-1	13	.	TRBV11-3	ASSQASRGDNEQF
TRBJ2-7	11	TRBD1	TRBV10-3	AISPGTALEQY
TRBJ2-7	13	.	TRBV6-6	ASSYSNSPDREQY
TRBJ1-2	11	.	TRBV6-1	AILFGANYGYT
TRBJ1-1	11	.	TRBV27	ASRTPRETEAF
TRBJ2-5	11	.	TRBV5-4	ASSLDHGETQY
TRBJ1-3	11	.	TRBV30	AWSRGSGNTIY
TRBJ1-2	12	.	TRBV19	ASSIDQDSYGYT